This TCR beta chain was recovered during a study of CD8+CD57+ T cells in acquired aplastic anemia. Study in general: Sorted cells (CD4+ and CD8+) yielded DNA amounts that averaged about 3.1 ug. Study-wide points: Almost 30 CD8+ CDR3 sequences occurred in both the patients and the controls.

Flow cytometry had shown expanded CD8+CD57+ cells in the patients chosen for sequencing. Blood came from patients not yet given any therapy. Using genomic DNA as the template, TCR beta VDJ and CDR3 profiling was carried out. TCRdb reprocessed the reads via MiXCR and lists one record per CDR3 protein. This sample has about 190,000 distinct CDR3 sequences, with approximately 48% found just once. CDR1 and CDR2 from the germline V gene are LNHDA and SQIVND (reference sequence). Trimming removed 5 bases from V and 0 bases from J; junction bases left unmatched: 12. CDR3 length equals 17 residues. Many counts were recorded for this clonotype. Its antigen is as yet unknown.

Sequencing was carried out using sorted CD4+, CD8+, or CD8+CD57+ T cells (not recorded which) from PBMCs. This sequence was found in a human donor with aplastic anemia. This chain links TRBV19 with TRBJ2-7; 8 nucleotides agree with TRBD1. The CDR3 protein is CASSDRTTGVYSYEQYF. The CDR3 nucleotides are TGTGCCAGTAGTGACAGAACGACAGGGGTGTACTCCTACGAGCAGTACTTC.